This T cell receptor (beta chain) is from a study of cytotoxic CD8 clonotypes in ibrutinib-treated CLL. The CDR3 loop spans 17 amino acids. Germline lookup yields CDR1 SGHNT and CDR2 YYREEE (reference sequence). Germline trimming cut 2 bases from V and 3 bases from J; bases unmatched to any gene: 11. Concerning this clone itself: Its antigen is currently unknown.

Study-wide points: Exceeding age-matched healthy donors, baseline clonality also tracked the counts of circulating CD8+ T cells.

A 1 in 200,000 to 1 in 1 million T cell depth was the sequencing target. The repertoire was sequenced with immunoSEQ multiplex PCR; TCRdb's copy has only in-frame clones and lacks some. The table includes around 330,000 clones, 67% detected once. The chain carries TRBV5-4 and TRBJ2-7; 10 nucleotides line up with TRBD1. The starting material was PBMCs, obtained after 36 months of ibrutinib treatment. This TCR was recovered from a human donor with chronic lymphocytic leukemia. The CDR3 coding sequence is TGTGCCAGCAGCTTAGGGGGGACGACAGGGGGCGGCTACGAGCAGTACTTC. This sequence encodes CASSLGGTTGGGYEQYF.